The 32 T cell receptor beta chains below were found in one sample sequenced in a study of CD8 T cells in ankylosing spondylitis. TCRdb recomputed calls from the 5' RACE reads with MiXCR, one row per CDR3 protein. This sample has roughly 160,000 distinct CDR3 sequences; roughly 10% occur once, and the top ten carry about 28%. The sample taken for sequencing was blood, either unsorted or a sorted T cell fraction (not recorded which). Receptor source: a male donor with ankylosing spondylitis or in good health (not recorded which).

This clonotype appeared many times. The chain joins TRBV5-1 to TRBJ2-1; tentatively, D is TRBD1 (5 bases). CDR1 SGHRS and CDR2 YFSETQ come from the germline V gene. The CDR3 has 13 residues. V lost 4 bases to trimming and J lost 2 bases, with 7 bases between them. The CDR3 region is CASSIGAYNEQFF. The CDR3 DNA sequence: TGCGCCAGCAGCATAGGGGCCTACAATGAGCAGTTCTTC.

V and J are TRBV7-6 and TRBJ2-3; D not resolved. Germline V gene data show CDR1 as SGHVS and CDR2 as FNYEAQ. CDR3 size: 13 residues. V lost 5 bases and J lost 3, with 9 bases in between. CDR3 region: CASSQLRTDTQYF. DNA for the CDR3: TGTGCCAGCAGCCAGCTCAGGACAGATACGCAGTATTTT.

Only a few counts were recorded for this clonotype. As DNA, the CDR3 is TGCAGCGTTGTAGGCTCCTACAATGAGCAGTTCTTC. This translates into CSVVGSYNEQFF. V gene TRBV29-1 combines with J gene TRBJ2-1; D remains ambiguous. The V and J ends lost 4 bases and 0 bases respectively, with 4 bases between them. Germline V gene data show CDR1 as SQVTM and CDR2 as ANQGSEA. CDR3 length: 12 residues.

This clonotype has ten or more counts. The CDR3 bases are TGCAGCGTGTACGGGCTCGTCGGCTACACCTTC. It yields the protein CSVYGLVGYTF. This chain connects TRBV29-1 to TRBJ1-2; no clear D gene. Germline V CDR1 and CDR2: SQVTM, ANQGSEA. The CDR3 covers 11 residues. With 6 bases removed from V and 8 bases from J, the gap between germline ends came to 13 bases.

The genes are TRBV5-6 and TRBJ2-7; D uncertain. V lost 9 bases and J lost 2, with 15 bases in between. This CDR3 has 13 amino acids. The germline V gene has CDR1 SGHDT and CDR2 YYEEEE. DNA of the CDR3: TGTGCCATGGGCCCCGGGCCACCCTACGAGCAGTACTTC. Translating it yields CAMGPGPPYEQYF.

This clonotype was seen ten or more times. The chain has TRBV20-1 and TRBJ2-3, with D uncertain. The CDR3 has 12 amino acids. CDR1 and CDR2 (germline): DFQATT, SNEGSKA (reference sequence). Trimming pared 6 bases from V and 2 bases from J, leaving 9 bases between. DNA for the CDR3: TGCAGTGCCATCGAATTCACAGATACGCAGTATTTT. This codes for CSAIEFTDTQYF.

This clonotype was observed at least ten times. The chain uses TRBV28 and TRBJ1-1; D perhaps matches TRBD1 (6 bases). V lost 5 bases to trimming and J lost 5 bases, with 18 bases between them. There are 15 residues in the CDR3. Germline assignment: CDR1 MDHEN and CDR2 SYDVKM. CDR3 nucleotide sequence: TGTGCCAGCAGTCTAAAACAGGGAGGGAGGACTGAAGCTTTCTTT. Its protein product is CASSLKQGGRTEAFF.

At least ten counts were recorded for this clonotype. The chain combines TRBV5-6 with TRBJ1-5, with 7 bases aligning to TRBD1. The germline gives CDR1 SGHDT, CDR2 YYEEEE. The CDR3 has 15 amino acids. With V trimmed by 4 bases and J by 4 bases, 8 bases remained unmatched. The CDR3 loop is CASSATGLRNQPQHF. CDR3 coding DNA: TGTGCCAGCAGCGCGACAGGGCTCCGTAATCAGCCCCAGCATTTT.

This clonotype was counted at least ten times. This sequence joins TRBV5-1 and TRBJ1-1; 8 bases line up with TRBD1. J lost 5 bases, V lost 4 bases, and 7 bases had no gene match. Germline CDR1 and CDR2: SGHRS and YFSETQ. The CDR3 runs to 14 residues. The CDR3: CASSRGTGETEAFF. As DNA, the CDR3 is TGCGCCAGCAGCCGGGGGACAGGAGAGACTGAAGCTTTCTTT.

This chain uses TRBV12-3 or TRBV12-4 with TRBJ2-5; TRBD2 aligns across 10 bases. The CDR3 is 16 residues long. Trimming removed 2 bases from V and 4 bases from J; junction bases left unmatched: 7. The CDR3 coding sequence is TGTGCCAGCAGTTTACACCTAGCGGGGGCACGAGAGACCCAGTACTTC. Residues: CASSLHLAGARETQYF.

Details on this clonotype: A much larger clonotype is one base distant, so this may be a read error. CDR3 nucleotide sequence: TGCGCCCGCAGCCAAGCGGGGGCCCAAGAGACCCAGTACTTC. This encodes CARSQAGAQETQYF. This rearrangement joins TRBV5-1 to TRBJ2-5, with 8 bases fitting TRBD2. The CDR3 is 14 residues long. Germline CDR1 reads SGHRS; CDR2 reads YFSETQ. The whole variable domain, filled in from reference TRBV5-1 and TRBJ2-5, reads KAGVTQTPRYLIKTRGQQVTLSCSPISGHRSVSWYQQTPGQGLQFLFEYFSETQRNKGNFPGRFSGRQFSNSRSEMNVSTLELGDSALYLCARSQAGAQETQYFGPGTRLLVL.

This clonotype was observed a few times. The CDR3 DNA reads TGTGCCAGCAGTGGCCGACAGGGACCTTCACCCCTCCACTTT. Amino acid sequence: CASSGRQGPSPLHF. The chain employs TRBV6-1 and TRBJ1-6, with 7 bases matching TRBD1. The CDR3 contains 14 residues. With V trimmed by 4 bases and J by 9 bases, 6 bases remained unmatched. Germline assignment: CDR1 MNHNS and CDR2 SASEGT.

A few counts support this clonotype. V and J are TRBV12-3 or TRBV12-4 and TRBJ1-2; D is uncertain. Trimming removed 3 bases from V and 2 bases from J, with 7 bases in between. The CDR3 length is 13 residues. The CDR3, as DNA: TGTGCCAGCAGTTTCATCGGAAACTATGGCTACACCTTC. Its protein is CASSFIGNYGYTF.

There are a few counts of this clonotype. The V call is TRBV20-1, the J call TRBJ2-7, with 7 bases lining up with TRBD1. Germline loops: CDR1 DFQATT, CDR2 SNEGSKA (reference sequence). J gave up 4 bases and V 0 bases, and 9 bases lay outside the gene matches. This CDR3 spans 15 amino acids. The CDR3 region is CSARDVLTGWYEQYF. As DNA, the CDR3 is TGCAGTGCTAGAGATGTTTTGACAGGGTGGTACGAGCAGTACTTC.

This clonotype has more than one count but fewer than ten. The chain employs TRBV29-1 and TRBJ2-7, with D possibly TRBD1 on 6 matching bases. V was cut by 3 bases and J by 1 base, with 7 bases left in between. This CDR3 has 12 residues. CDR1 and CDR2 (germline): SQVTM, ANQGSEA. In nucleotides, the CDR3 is TGCAGCGTTGAGGACAGTTCCTACGAGCAGTACTTC. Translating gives CSVEDSSYEQYF.

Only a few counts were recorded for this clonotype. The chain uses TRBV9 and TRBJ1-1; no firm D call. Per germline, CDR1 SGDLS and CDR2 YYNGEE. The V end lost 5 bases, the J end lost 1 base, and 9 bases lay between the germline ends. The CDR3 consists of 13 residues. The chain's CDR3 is CASSSGPNTEAFF. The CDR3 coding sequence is TGTGCCAGCAGTAGCGGGCCGAACACTGAAGCTTTCTTT.

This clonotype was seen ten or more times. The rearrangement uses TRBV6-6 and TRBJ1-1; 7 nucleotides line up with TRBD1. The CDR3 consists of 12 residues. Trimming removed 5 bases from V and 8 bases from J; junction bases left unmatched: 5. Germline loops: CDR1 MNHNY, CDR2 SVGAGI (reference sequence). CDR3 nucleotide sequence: TGTGCCAGCAGTCCAAGGGACAGCGAAGCTTTCTTT. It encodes CASSPRDSEAFF.

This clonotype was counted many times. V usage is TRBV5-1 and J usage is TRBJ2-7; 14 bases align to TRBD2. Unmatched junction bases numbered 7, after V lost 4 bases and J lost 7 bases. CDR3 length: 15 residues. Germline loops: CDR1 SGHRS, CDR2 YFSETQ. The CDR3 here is CASSDDGTSGSEQYF. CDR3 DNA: TGCGCCAGCAGCGATGACGGGACTAGCGGGAGTGAGCAGTACTTC.

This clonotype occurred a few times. CDR3 loop: CASSPSQGTGYGYTF. Written as DNA, the CDR3 is TGTGCCAGCAGCCCAAGCCAGGGAACGGGGTATGGCTACACCTTC. The chain couples TRBV7-8 to TRBJ1-2; D might be TRBD1 (5 bases). V lost 5 bases and J 5 bases, leaving 18 bases between the germline ends. Per germline, CDR1 SGHVS and CDR2 FQNEAQ. This CDR3 is 15 amino acids long.

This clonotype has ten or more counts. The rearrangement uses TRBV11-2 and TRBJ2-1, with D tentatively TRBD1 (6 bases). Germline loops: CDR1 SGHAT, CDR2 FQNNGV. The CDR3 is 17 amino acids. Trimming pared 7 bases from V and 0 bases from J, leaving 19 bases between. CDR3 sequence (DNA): TGTGCCAGCACAGGTACCGGACAGTCGGGCTCCTACAATGAGCAGTTCTTC. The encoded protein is CASTGTGQSGSYNEQFF.

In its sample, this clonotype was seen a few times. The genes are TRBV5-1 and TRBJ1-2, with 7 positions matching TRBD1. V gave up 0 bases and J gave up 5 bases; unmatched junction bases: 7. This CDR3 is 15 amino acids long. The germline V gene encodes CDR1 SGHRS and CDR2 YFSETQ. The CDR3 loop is CASSLGPGQEYGYTF. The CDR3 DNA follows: TGCGCCAGCAGCTTGGGGCCAGGACAGGAGTATGGCTACACCTTC. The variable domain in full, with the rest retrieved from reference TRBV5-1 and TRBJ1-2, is KAGVTQTPRYLIKTRGQQVTLSCSPISGHRSVSWYQQTPGQGLQFLFEYFSETQRNKGNFPGRFSGRQFSNSRSEMNVSTLELGDSALYLCASSLGPGQEYGYTFGSGTRLTVV.

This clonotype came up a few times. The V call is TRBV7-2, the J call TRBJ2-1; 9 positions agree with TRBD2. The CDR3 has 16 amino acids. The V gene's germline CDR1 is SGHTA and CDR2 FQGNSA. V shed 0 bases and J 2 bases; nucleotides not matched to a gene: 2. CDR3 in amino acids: CASSLALAGAYNEQFF. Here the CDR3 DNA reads TGTGCCAGCAGCTTAGCCTTAGCGGGGGCCTACAATGAGCAGTTCTTC.

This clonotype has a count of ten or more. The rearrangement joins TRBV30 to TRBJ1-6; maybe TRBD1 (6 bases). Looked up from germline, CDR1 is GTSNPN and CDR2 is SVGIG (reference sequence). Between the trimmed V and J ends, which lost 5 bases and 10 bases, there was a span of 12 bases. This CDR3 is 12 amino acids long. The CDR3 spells CAWGPGESPLHF. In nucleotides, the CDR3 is TGTGCCTGGGGTCCAGGGGAATCACCCCTCCACTTT.

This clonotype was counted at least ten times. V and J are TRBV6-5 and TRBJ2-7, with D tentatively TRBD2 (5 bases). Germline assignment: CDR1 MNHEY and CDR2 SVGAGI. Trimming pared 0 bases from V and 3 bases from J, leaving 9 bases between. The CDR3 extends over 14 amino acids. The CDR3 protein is CASSYSTGDYEQYF. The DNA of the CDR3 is TGTGCCAGCAGTTACTCGACCGGGGACTACGAGCAGTACTTC.

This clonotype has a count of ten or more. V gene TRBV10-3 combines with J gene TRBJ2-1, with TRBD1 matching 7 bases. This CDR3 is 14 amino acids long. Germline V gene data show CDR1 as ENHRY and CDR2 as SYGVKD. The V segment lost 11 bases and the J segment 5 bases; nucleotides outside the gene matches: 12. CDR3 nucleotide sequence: TGTGCCCTCCGAGGAGACAGGGCTGACAATGAGCAGTTCTTC. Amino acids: CALRGDRADNEQFF.

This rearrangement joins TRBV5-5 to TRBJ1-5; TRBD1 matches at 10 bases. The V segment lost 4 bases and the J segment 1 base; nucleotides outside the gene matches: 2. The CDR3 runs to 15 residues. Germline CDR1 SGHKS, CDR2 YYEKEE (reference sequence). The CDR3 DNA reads TGTGCCAGCAGCGGACAGGGGGTCAGCAATCAGCCCCAGCATTTT. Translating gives CASSGQGVSNQPQHF.

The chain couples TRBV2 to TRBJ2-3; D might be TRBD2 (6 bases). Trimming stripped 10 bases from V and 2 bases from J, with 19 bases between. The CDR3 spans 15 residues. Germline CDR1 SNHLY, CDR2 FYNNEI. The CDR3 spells CATALGRPLTDTQYF. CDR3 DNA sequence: TGTGCCACAGCCTTGGGGAGGCCTCTCACAGATACGCAGTATTTT.

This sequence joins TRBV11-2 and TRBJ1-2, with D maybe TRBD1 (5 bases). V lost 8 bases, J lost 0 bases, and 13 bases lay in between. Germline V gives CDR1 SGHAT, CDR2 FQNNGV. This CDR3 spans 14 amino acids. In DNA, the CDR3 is TGTGCCAGCGCTAAAGAGGGGTCTAACTATGGCTACACCTTC. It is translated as CASAKEGSNYGYTF.

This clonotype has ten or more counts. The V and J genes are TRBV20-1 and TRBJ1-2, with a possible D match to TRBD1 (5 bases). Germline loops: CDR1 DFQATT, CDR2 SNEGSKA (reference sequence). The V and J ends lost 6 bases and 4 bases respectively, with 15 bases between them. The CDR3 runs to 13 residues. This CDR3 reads CSAELGEAYGYTF. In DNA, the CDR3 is TGCAGTGCCGAATTGGGGGAGGCCTATGGCTACACCTTC.

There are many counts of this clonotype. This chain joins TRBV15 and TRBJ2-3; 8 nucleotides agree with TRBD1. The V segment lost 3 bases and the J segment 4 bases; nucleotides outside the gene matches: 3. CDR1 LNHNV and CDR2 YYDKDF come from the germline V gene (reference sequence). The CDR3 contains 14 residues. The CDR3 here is CATSRDRAPDTQYF. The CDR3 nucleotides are TGTGCCACCAGCAGGGACAGGGCCCCAGATACGCAGTATTTT. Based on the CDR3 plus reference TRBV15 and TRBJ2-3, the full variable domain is DAMVIQNPRYQVTQFGKPVTLSCSQTLNHNVMYWYQQKSSQAPKLLFHYYDKDFNNEADTPDNFQSRRPNTSFCFLDIRSPGLGDTAMYLCATSRDRAPDTQYFGPGTRLTVL.

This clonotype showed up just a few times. This CDR3 is CASALIFDRDTDTQYF. The CDR3 DNA reads TGTGCCAGCGCCCTGATATTTGACAGGGACACAGATACGCAGTATTTT. J is TRBJ2-3 and V is TRBV5-6; 7 nucleotides line up with TRBD1. J was trimmed by 2 bases and V by 7 bases; bases with no gene match: 13. Germline V gives CDR1 SGHDT, CDR2 YYEEEE. This CDR3 is built from 16 residues. The full variable domain, with the rest looked up from reference TRBV5-6 and TRBJ2-3, is DAGVTQSPTHLIKTRGQQVTLRCSPKSGHDTVSWYQQALGQGPQFIFQYYEEEERQRGNFPDRFSGHQFPNYSSELNVNALLLGDSALYLCASALIFDRDTDTQYFGPGTRLTVL.

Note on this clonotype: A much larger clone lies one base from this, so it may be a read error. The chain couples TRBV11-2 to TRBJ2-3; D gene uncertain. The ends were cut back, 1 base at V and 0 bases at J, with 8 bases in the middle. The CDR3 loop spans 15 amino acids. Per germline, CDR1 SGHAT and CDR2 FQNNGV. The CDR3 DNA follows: TGTGCCAGCAGCTTAGTTTTCGGTAGCACAGATACGCAGTATTTT. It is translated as CASSLVFGSTDTQYF.